The rows below give T cell receptor beta chains drawn from one sample of a study of blood T cell repertoires in COVID-19. The method was immunoSEQ multiplex PCR; TCRdb's version includes in-frame clones alone and lacks a portion of them. The sample lists fewer than 250,000 clones; about nine tenths were seen once. The sample was peripheral blood. These receptors came from a man between 40 and 49 years old with acute or convalescent COVID-19. Both conserved end residues are part of each CDR3. D genes are given only for firm matches. Expanded clones get a size class; other rows say once, few or many, or leave the size out.

clone_size j_call v_call d_call cdr3_nt cdr3_aa
once TRBJ2-2 TRBV10-2 . TGCGCCAGCACGGAGGCCGGGGAGCTGTTTTTT CASTEAGELFF
. TRBJ2-6 TRBV28 . TGTGCCAGCAGAGGGAGGAGGTGGACTGGGGCCAACGTCCTGACTTTC CASRGRRWTGANVLTF
. TRBJ2-1 TRBV7-6 TRBD2 TGTGCCAGCAGCTTAGGGACTAGCGGGAGGGCCTCCTACAATGAGCAGTTCTTC CASSLGTSGRASYNEQFF
. TRBJ2-7 TRBV5-6 . TGTGCCAGCAGCTTGAGAGCGATAGCGGAGACCTACGAGCAGTACTTC CASSLRAIAETYEQYF
. TRBJ1-5 TRBV7-8 . TGTGCCAGCAGCTTAATCCGCCAGGGCCTCCCCCAGCCCCAGCATTTT CASSLIRQGLPQPQHF
. TRBJ1-5 TRBV10-2 TRBD1 TGCGCCAGCAGCCCCGGGACAGGAAACAATCAGCCCCAGCATTTT CASSPGTGNNQPQHF
. TRBJ2-1 TRBV25-1 . TGTGCCAGCAGTCCACAGGGTAGTCCTGGCAATGAGCAGTTCTTC CASSPQGSPGNEQFF
once TRBJ1-1 TRBV10-3 . TGTGCCCCTCGCGGAGGGGCCACTGAAGCTTTCTTT CAPRGGATEAFF
. TRBJ1-1 TRBV19 . TGTGCCAGTAGTACCCCCGGGGTAACGAAAGCTTTCTTT CASSTPGVTKAFF
. TRBJ2-1 TRBV14 . TGTGCCAGCAGCCAAGAGAGGGGGTTGAGTGAGCAGTTCTTC CASSQERGLSEQFF
. TRBJ2-7 TRBV7-6 TRBD1 TGTGCCAGCAGCTTAGGGGACAGGGGCCCCTACGAGCAGTACTTC CASSLGDRGPYEQYF
. TRBJ1-3 TRBV11-2 TRBD1 TGTGCCAGCAGCTTAGGAGACTACAGGGGGACTGGAAACACCATATATTTT CASSLGDYRGTGNTIYF
. TRBJ2-5 TRBV28 . TGTGCCAGCAGTTTAGGCGGGGCTCTAGAGACCCAGTACTTC CASSLGGALETQYF
. TRBJ2-5 TRBV7-9 TRBD2 TGTGCCAGCACCTTCGGGGGGGGCACAGAGACCCAGTACTTC CASTFGGGTETQYF
. TRBJ1-1 TRBV14 . TGTGCCAGCAGCCAAGATTTGGGGCAGGTCTTAAACACTGAAGCTTTCTTT CASSQDLGQVLNTEAFF
. TRBJ2-3 TRBV7-9 TRBD2 TGTGCCAGCAGCTTAAATGGACTAGCGGATACGCAGTATTTT CASSLNGLADTQYF
. TRBJ1-5 TRBV2 . TGTGCCAGCAGTGAATTCTCCAGGGTGAACAATCAGCCCCAGCATTTT CASSEFSRVNNQPQHF
. TRBJ1-2 TRBV7-2 TRBD1 TGTGCCAGCAGCTCCAGGACAGGGCCATACTATGGCTACACCTTC CASSSRTGPYYGYTF
. TRBJ2-2 TRBV7-8 . TGTGCCAGCAGCTCCCCGACTAGTATAACCGGGGAGCTGTTTTTT CASSSPTSITGELFF
. TRBJ1-6 TRBV7-6 . TGTGCCAGCAGCTTACTACAGGACTATAATTCACCCCTCCACTTT CASSLLQDYNSPLHF
once TRBJ1-5 TRBV7-9 . TGTGCCAGCAGCTTAGAAAAGGTGGGGGGTAGCAATCAGCCCCAGCATTTT CASSLEKVGGSNQPQHF
. TRBJ2-6 TRBV29-1 . TGCAGCGTCGAAACAGGGCCTTCTGGGGCCAACGTCCTGACTTTC CSVETGPSGANVLTF
once TRBJ2-3 TRBV5-1 TRBD2 TGCGCCAGCAGCCCGGGACTAGCGGAAACAGATACGCAGTATTTT CASSPGLAETDTQYF
. TRBJ1-2 TRBV7-2 . TGTGCCAGCAGCGGACCAAGGACGGGGGGCTACACCTTC CASSGPRTGGYTF
. TRBJ1-1 TRBV4-2 TRBD1 TGTGCCAGCAGCCAATTGGGACAGATGAACACTGAAGCTTTCTTT CASSQLGQMNTEAFF
. TRBJ2-7 TRBV7-9 . TGTGCCAGCAGCTCCTCCCACGAGCAGTACTTC CASSSSHEQYF
. TRBJ2-1 TRBV19 TRBD1 TGTGCCAGTACCGTAAGGACAGGGCCCTACAATGAGCAGTTCTTC CASTVRTGPYNEQFF
. TRBJ1-2 TRBV3-1/TRBV3-2 . TGTGCCAGCAGCCAAGATATCCTGGGGGGATATGGCGGCTACACCTTC CASSQDILGGYGGYTF
once TRBJ1-4 TRBV20-1 . TGCAGTGCTAGTATAGGGGTGGGTAGGGAAAAACTGTTTTTT CSASIGVGREKLFF
. TRBJ2-5 TRBV7-9 . TGTGCCAGCAGCTTCCCCGTGACAGTACCTGAAGAGACCCAGTACTTC CASSFPVTVPEETQYF
. TRBJ2-1 TRBV5-1 TRBD2 TGCGCCAGCAGCTTGGGTAGCGGGGCAAACAATGAGCAGTTCTTC CASSLGSGANNEQFF
. TRBJ2-7 TRBV19 TRBD2 TGTGCCAGTAGTATAGCGGCTATAACTAGCGGGGGGCAAAGCTCCTACGAGCAGTACTTC CASSIAAITSGGQSSYEQYF
. TRBJ2-5 TRBV7-9 . TGTGCCAGCAGCTTAAGGGCGGGGTTAGAAGAGACCCAGTACTTC CASSLRAGLEETQYF
. TRBJ1-5 TRBV6-5 . TGTGCCAGCAGCCAGGGAAGTCAGCCCCAGCATTTT CASSQGSQPQHF
. TRBJ1-4 TRBV11-2 TRBD1 TGTGCCAGCAGCCCGCGGACAGGGATGACTAATGAAAAACTGTTTTTT CASSPRTGMTNEKLFF
. TRBJ2-3 TRBV5-6 TRBD2 TGTGCCAGCAGCTCGGGACTAGCGGGGACAAGGAGCACAGATACGCAGTATTTT CASSSGLAGTRSTDTQYF
. TRBJ1-1 TRBV5-4 . TGTGCCAGCAGCTCCTTACCCCCACCCAGGCGGGGCACTGAAGCTTTCTTT CASSSLPPPRRGTEAFF
. TRBJ2-6 TRBV19 . TGTGCCAGTAGTCTTGTCGGACACACCTCTGGGGCCAACGTCCTGACTTTC CASSLVGHTSGANVLTF
. TRBJ1-1 TRBV6-5 . TGTGCCAGCAGTTACTCATGGCAGGGGAACACTGAAGCTTTCTTT CASSYSWQGNTEAFF
. TRBJ1-5 TRBV24-1 TRBD1 TGTGCCACCAGTGATCGCCGGGACAGGGGGTCCCTTGGCAATCAGCCCCAGCATTTT CATSDRRDRGSLGNQPQHF
. TRBJ1-2 TRBV27 . TGTGCCAGCAGTCCTTACCCTGACCCTGGGCGCTATGGCTACACCTTC CASSPYPDPGRYGYTF
. TRBJ2-1 TRBV20-1 . TGCAGTGGGAGGCTATACAATGAGCAGTTCTTC CSGRLYNEQFF
. TRBJ2-1 TRBV28 . TGTGCCAGCAGTTTACTCAGGGCCCCCTCCTACAATGAGCAGTTCTTC CASSLLRAPSYNEQFF
. TRBJ2-1 TRBV18 . TGTGCCAGCTCAAAACAGGTCAATGAGCAGTTCTTC CASSKQVNEQFF
once TRBJ2-5 TRBV3-1/TRBV3-2 TRBD2 TGTGCCAGCAGCCAAGAGGGACTAGGTGGGCAAGAGACCCAGTACTTC CASSQEGLGGQETQYF
. TRBJ2-5 TRBV19 TRBD1 TGTGCCAGTAGGAATACCGGGACAGGGGAAGAGACCCAGTACTTC CASRNTGTGEETQYF
. TRBJ2-3 TRBV15 TRBD2 TGTGCCACCAGCAGAGATCGGAGCGCGGGGGGTGAGACAGATACGCAGTATTTT CATSRDRSAGGETDTQYF
. TRBJ1-2 TRBV6-5 . TGTGCCAGCCTACGGGGTCTGAATGGTGGCTACACCTTC CASLRGLNGGYTF
. TRBJ1-1 TRBV18 . TGTGCCAGCTCACTCTTTAGGGGGGGTCCTGAAGCTTTCTTT CASSLFRGGPEAFF
. TRBJ2-2 TRBV7-9 . TGTGCCAGCAGCTTAGTATCCGGCACCGGGGAGCTGTTTTTT CASSLVSGTGELFF